This is a list of T cell receptor beta chains from one sample in a study of T cells in Graves' hyperthyroidism and ophthalmopathy. TCRdb reprocessed the multiplex PCR reads with MiXCR, giving one entry per CDR3 protein. The table records 500,000 to 600,000 distinct CDR3 sequences, 16% of them present only once. Sequencing input: blood. Receptors originate from a woman under 30 with Graves' hyperthyroidism. CDR3s include the opening cysteine and the closing phenylalanine or tryptophan. The order of the fields is J gene, D gene, V gene, clone size, CDR3 DNA, CDR3 protein. A D gene is named only where the DNA matches it firmly. Not all rows give a size; the values are once, few, many and, for expanded clones, a class.

TRBJ2-7	NA	TRBV6-1	many	TGTGCCAGCAGAAGACATAGTTCCTACGAGCAGTACTTC	CASRRHSSYEQYF
TRBJ1-5	NA	TRBV20-1	NA	TGCAGTGCTAGAAACCGGGGAGCGGGGGGCTTCTTTGGCAATCAGCCCCAGCATTTT	CSARNRGAGGFFGNQPQHF
TRBJ2-1	NA	TRBV12-5	few	TGTGCTAGTGGTTTGGCGAGGGATAAGGACAGTTGGGAGCCCTACAATGAGCAGTTCTTC	CASGLARDKDSWEPYNEQFF
TRBJ2-7	TRBD2	TRBV20-1	many	TGCAGTGCTAGTGACCCTAGCGGGGGAAACTACGAGCAGTACTTC	CSASDPSGGNYEQYF
TRBJ1-6	TRBD1	TRBV20-1	many	TGCAGTGCCCCAACGGACAGGGATAATTCACCCCTCCACTTT	CSAPTDRDNSPLHF
TRBJ2-7	NA	TRBV7-9	few	TGTGCCAGCACCCCAGGGGACGAGCAGTACTTC	CASTPGDEQYF
TRBJ1-2	TRBD1	TRBV12-3/TRBV12-4	NA	TGTGCCAGTAAACGGGACAGGGACTATGGCTACACCTTC	CASKRDRDYGYTF
TRBJ2-7	NA	TRBV6-1	few	TGTGCCAGCAGTGAACAACAGGGTATCTACGAGCAGTACTTC	CASSEQQGIYEQYF
TRBJ2-1	TRBD2	TRBV7-2	many	TGTGCCAGCAGCCCTAGGACTAGCGGGGGGTTAACAGCCTACAATGAGCAGTTCTTC	CASSPRTSGGLTAYNEQFF
TRBJ1-2	NA	TRBV6-5	few	TGTGCCAGCAGTTATACCGGGGATGGCTACACCTTC	CASSYTGDGYTF
TRBJ2-5	NA	TRBV15	NA	TGTGCCACCACCCTCTACCCAGGGGAGACCCAGTACTTC	CATTLYPGETQYF
TRBJ2-1	NA	TRBV15	NA	TGTGCCACCAGCGCTGGCACGTTCGGCGATGAGCAGTTCTTC	CATSAGTFGDEQFF
TRBJ2-7	NA	TRBV20-1	many	TGCAGTGTCCTAGCGTTCGCCTCCTACGAGCAGTACTTC	CSVLAFASYEQYF
TRBJ1-1	TRBD1	TRBV19	NA	TGTGCCAGTAGTACCCAGGGACAGCCTGCGACTGAAGCTTTCTTT	CASSTQGQPATEAFF
TRBJ2-1	NA	TRBV30	many	TGTGCCTGGAGTGGCCGGGGCGAGCAGTTCTTC	CAWSGRGEQFF
TRBJ2-6	NA	TRBV11-2	many	TGTGCCAGCAGCTTAAATAAGGGGTCTGGGGCCAACGTCCTGACTTTC	CASSLNKGSGANVLTF
TRBJ2-7	TRBD2	TRBV7-8	NA	TGTGCCAGCACAAAATCTGGGGTAGCGGGATTCTACGAGCAGTACTTC	CASTKSGVAGFYEQYF
TRBJ2-3	TRBD2	TRBV28	many	TGTGCCAGCAGTTTACTAGCGGGTGGGGGAGATACGCAGTATTTT	CASSLLAGGGDTQYF
TRBJ2-3	TRBD1	TRBV5-5	few	TGTGCCAGCAGCCGATTGAGACAGGGGTTCACAGATACGCAGTATTTT	CASSRLRQGFTDTQYF
TRBJ2-2	NA	TRBV9	NA	TGTGCCAGCAGCGTAGTAGGGCGCCCGAACACCGGGGAGCTGTTTTTT	CASSVVGRPNTGELFF
TRBJ2-2	TRBD1	TRBV20-1	NA	TGCAGTGCCCCTTCAGGGGGCGCAACCGGGGAGCTGTTTTTT	CSAPSGGATGELFF
TRBJ1-1	NA	TRBV7-9	many	TGTGCCAGCAGCTTGCAGGAGGGCACTGAAGCTTTCTTT	CASSLQEGTEAFF
TRBJ2-1	NA	TRBV2	many	TGTGCCAGCAGTGGACTACTTAATGAGCAGTTCTTC	CASSGLLNEQFF
TRBJ2-7	TRBD1	TRBV6-1	many	TGTGCCAGCAGGTCGACAGGGGGCCACGAGCAGTACTTC	CASRSTGGHEQYF
TRBJ2-2	TRBD2	TRBV28	once	TGTGCCAGCAGACCCACTAGCGGGAGAACGAAACTGAACACCGGGGAGCTGTTTTTT	CASRPTSGRTKLNTGELFF
TRBJ2-7	TRBD1	TRBV10-3	few	TGTGCCATCGCGACAGGGGGATTCTACGAGCAGTACTTC	CAIATGGFYEQYF
TRBJ2-1	NA	TRBV30	few	TGTGCCTGGAGTAAAAGACTCCTCAGCGATGAGCAGTTCTTC	CAWSKRLLSDEQFF
TRBJ2-5	NA	TRBV10-2	many	TGCGCCAGCAGTGAATCGTACCAAGAGACCCAGTACTTC	CASSESYQETQYF
TRBJ1-6	NA	TRBV11-1	many	TGTGCCAGCAGCTTATATGTTCGGAATTCACCCCTCCACTTT	CASSLYVRNSPLHF
TRBJ1-1	TRBD1	TRBV2	many	TGTGCCAGCAGTTCGGGACAGGGTTCGGCTTTCTTT	CASSSGQGSAFF
TRBJ2-3	TRBD2	TRBV6-1	many	TGTGCCAGCAGTGGACTAGCGGGAGGCACAGATACGCAGTATTTT	CASSGLAGGTDTQYF
TRBJ2-2	TRBD1	TRBV10-1	few	TGCGCCAGCAGTGAGACAGGGGTCGGGGAGCTGTTTTTT	CASSETGVGELFF
TRBJ2-7	NA	TRBV6-1	many	TGTGCCAGCAGTGAAGGTTGGTACGAGCAGTACTTC	CASSEGWYEQYF
TRBJ2-1	NA	TRBV6-2/TRBV6-3	many	TGTGCCAGCAGTTACTCGAAATATTTTTACAATGAGCAGTTCTTC	CASSYSKYFYNEQFF
TRBJ1-5	NA	TRBV12-3/TRBV12-4	NA	TGTGCCAGCCGGACAGTTGGGATGAGCAATCAGCCCCAGCATTTT	CASRTVGMSNQPQHF
TRBJ2-3	NA	TRBV7-9	few	TGTGCCAGCAGCTTAGTGGCTCGCACAGATACGCAGTATTTT	CASSLVARTDTQYF
TRBJ1-1	NA	TRBV29-1	many	TGCAGCGTTGTGTCGACGGTGAACACTGAAGCTTTCTTT	CSVVSTVNTEAFF
TRBJ2-7	TRBD2	TRBV7-9	many	TGTGCCAGCAGCTTAACCCGGGGGGGCAATGGTTACGAGCAGTACTTC	CASSLTRGGNGYEQYF
TRBJ2-3	NA	TRBV6-2/TRBV6-3	many	TGTGCCAGCAGTTCCCTGGGACGCACAGATACGCAGTATTTT	CASSSLGRTDTQYF
TRBJ2-7	TRBD1	TRBV2	many	TGTGCCAGTTGGGACAGGGGGCGACTCGAGCAGTACTTC	CASWDRGRLEQYF
TRBJ2-2	NA	TRBV20-1	NA	TGCAGTGCAAAGAGCGGGTCGAACACCGGGGAGCTGTTTTTT	CSAKSGSNTGELFF
TRBJ1-5	NA	TRBV4-1	few	TGCGCCAGCAGCCAAGAAGCAGGGATCTATCAGCCCCAGCATTTT	CASSQEAGIYQPQHF
TRBJ2-2	TRBD1	TRBV11-1	many	TGTGCCAGCAGCCCGTGGGACAGGGGGGTCGGGGAGCTGTTTTTT	CASSPWDRGVGELFF
TRBJ2-3	NA	TRBV2	many	TGTGCCAGCAGTGAAGGGAGTCTAAGCGCAGATACGCAGTATTTT	CASSEGSLSADTQYF
TRBJ2-1	TRBD2	TRBV15	many	TGTGCCACCAGCAGAGATCGTCTAGCGGGGGTCGATCAGTTCTTC	CATSRDRLAGVDQFF
TRBJ2-7	TRBD1	TRBV6-2/TRBV6-3	many	TGTGCCAGCAGTTACTCCGGGACAGGGAAAATCTACGAGCAGTACTTC	CASSYSGTGKIYEQYF